This T cell receptor beta chain originates from a study of T-cell memory formation after mild COVID-19. As for the study in general: In these data, TCR clusters were largely donor specific.

Via MiXCR, TCRdb re-called the 5' RACE reads, giving one row per CDR3 protein. The table has over 150,000 distinct CDR3 sequences, over 20% seen once; the top ten hold 23%. Findings of the study overall: Contracting clones from day 15 to 85 showed balanced CD4/CD8; later expanders favored CD4+. Most CD4+ clones that shrank were in CM and EM, while CD8+ ones turned up in EMRA.

A note on this clonotype: As yet, its antigen is unknown.

Per germline, CDR1 MNHEY and CDR2 SVGEGT. The CDR3 spans 16 residues. V shed 0 bases and J 5 bases; nucleotides not matched to a gene: 3. The TCR comes from an adult woman who had mild COVID-19 (a few samples of this study predate the infection). Cell type and time point are not known. The chain employs TRBV6-2 or TRBV6-3 and TRBJ2-1, with 11 bases fitting TRBD1. Sequencing used PBMCs or a T cell subset sorted from them (not recorded which). As DNA, the CDR3 is TGTGCCAGCAGTTACTCGGAGGGACAGGGGGACAATGAGCAGTTCTTC. It yields the protein CASSYSEGQGDNEQFF.